Presented here are 17 T cell receptor beta chains from one specimen sequenced in a study of control samples from healthy donors and cancer patients. The assay was immunoSEQ multiplex PCR, and TCRdb's table has in-frame clones only and misses some. The data show roughly 79,000 clones, with approximately 80% seen just once and roughly 16% held by the top ten. Sequencing input: blood. The receptors were sampled from a man aged 45-65 years in good health.

V and J are TRBV20-1 and TRBJ1-2, with D unclear. The CDR3 covers 13 residues. V gave up 3 bases and J gave up 4 bases, with 12 bases separating them. Germline lookup yields CDR1 DFQATT and CDR2 SNEGSKA (reference sequence). CDR3 DNA sequence: TGCAGTGCTAGTGGCAGCGAGACCTATGGCTACACCTTC. It yields the protein CSASGSETYGYTF.

J is TRBJ1-5 and V is TRBV6-6; D uncertain. V gave up 6 bases and J gave up 0 bases, with 6 bases separating them. The CDR3 has 13 amino acids. Germline CDR1 reads MNHNY; CDR2 reads SVGAGI (reference sequence). For the CDR3, the DNA is TGTGCCAGCAGACAAGATAGCAATCAGCCCCAGCATTTT. Protein product: CASRQDSNQPQHF.

This chain uses TRBV9 with TRBJ1-2; 8 bases match TRBD1. Germline V gives CDR1 SGDLS, CDR2 YYNGEE. The CDR3 contains 15 residues. J lost 7 bases, V lost 3 bases, and 11 bases had no gene match. CDR3 nucleotide sequence: TGTGCCAGCAGCGGATTGGACGACAGGGGCCGTGGCTACACCTTC. The encoded protein is CASSGLDDRGRGYTF.

The V and J genes are TRBV5-6 and TRBJ2-1; D is unclear. Trimming took 0 bases from V and 0 from J, leaving 7 bases between them. Germline-derived CDR1 and CDR2 are SGHDT and YYEEEE. This CDR3 has 15 amino acids. Written as DNA, the CDR3 is TGTGCCAGCAGCTTGGCCGGTGCCTCCTACAATGAGCAGTTCTTC. Translation: CASSLAGASYNEQFF.

The V and J genes are TRBV14 and TRBJ2-1; 9 positions agree with TRBD1. There are 15 residues in the CDR3. Germline values: CDR1 SGHDN, CDR2 FVKESK. Losses at the gene ends were 6 bases for V and 6 bases for J; bases not matched to a gene: 9. The CDR3 sequence: CASSRDRARLNEQFF. DNA for the CDR3: TGTGCCAGCAGTCGGGACAGGGCTCGCCTCAATGAGCAGTTCTTC.

This rearrangement joins TRBV30 to TRBJ1-2; the D gene is possibly TRBD1 (5 bases). Trimming pared 2 bases from V and 8 bases from J, leaving 21 bases between. The length of the CDR3 is 15 residues. In germline, CDR1 is GTSNPN, CDR2 SVGIG (reference sequence). The CDR3: CAWSRAGNRRGGYTF. The CDR3 DNA sequence: TGTGCCTGGAGTCGGGCAGGGAACCGCCGAGGGGGCTACACCTTC. The whole variable domain, filled in from reference TRBV30 and TRBJ1-2, reads SQTIHQWPATLVQPVGSPLSLECTVEGTSNPNLYWYRQAAGRGLQLLFYSVGIGQISSEVPQNLSASRPQDRQFILSSKKLLLSDSGFYLCAWSRAGNRRGGYTFGSGTRLTVV.

The chain has TRBV3-1 (or the pseudogene TRBV3-2) and TRBJ2-1, with D perhaps matching TRBD2 (6 bases). Germline loops: CDR1 LGHDT, CDR2 YNNKEL (reference sequence). V lost 1 base to trimming and J lost 15 bases, with 22 bases between them. The CDR3 consists of 15 residues. The CDR3 nucleotides are TGTGCCAGCAGCCAAGTGGATACCGGGACTCTCCCCCCGTTCTTC. Its protein is CASSQVDTGTLPPFF.

The chain employs TRBV7-9 and TRBJ2-5, with D possibly matching TRBD2 (7 bases). V was shortened by 5 bases and J by 3 bases, with 13 bases between the two germline ends. The CDR3 totals 14 residues. Germline CDR1 and CDR2: SEHNR and FQNEAQ (reference sequence). CDR3 protein: CASSPTGREETQYF. The CDR3 bases are TGTGCCAGCAGCCCTACAGGGAGGGAAGAGACCCAGTACTTC.

The gene calls are TRBV7-8 and TRBJ2-7; unclear D gene. The CDR3 length is 13 residues. Germline V gives CDR1 SGHVS, CDR2 FQNEAQ. V was cut by 5 bases and J by 9 bases, with 17 bases left in between. The CDR3: CASSRLADTPQYF. CDR3 coding DNA: TGTGCCAGCAGCAGGCTGGCAGACACGCCGCAGTACTTC.

This clone was counted at least ten times. The chain is built from TRBV5-5 and TRBJ1-3, with TRBD1 identical over 7 bases. Germline CDR1 and CDR2: SGHKS and YYEKEE (reference sequence). Trimming removed 3 bases from V and 5 bases from J; junction bases left unmatched: 2. The CDR3 is made up of 13 amino acids. This CDR3 reads CASSSGGRNTIYF. For the CDR3, the DNA is TGTGCCAGCAGCTCAGGGGGAAGAAACACCATATATTTT.

The V and J genes are TRBV7-8 and TRBJ2-3; 7 bases line up with TRBD2. CDR1 and CDR2 (germline): SGHVS, FQNEAQ. The junction had 9 bases not matched to a gene; V was cut back by 5 bases and J by 1 base. This CDR3 has 16 residues. For the CDR3, the DNA is TGTGCCAGCAGCCGGGGGGTGGCGGCCGGCACAGATACGCAGTATTTT. Protein: CASSRGVAAGTDTQYF.

This rearrangement joins TRBV30 to TRBJ2-2; D may be TRBD2 (6 bases). V lost 7 bases to trimming and J lost 2 bases, with 23 bases between them. Germline V gene data show CDR1 as GTSNPN and CDR2 as SVGIG (reference sequence). The CDR3 is 17 residues long. CDR3 region: CALDPSGLSLNTGELFF. CDR3 DNA sequence: TGTGCCTTGGACCCCAGCGGGCTAAGCCTTAACACCGGGGAGCTGTTTTTT.

DNA for the CDR3: TGTGCCACCAGTGATTTGCTCCCCGGCAGCGGTAGCACAGATACGCAGTATTTT. Its translation: CATSDLLPGSGSTDTQYF. The chain joins TRBV24-1 to TRBJ2-3, with a possible D match to TRBD2 (5 bases). Germline V gene data show CDR1 as KGHDR and CDR2 as SFDVKD. Trimming cost V 0 bases and J 0 bases, with 15 bases left between them. CDR3 length: 18 amino acids.

The V and J genes are TRBV12-3 or TRBV12-4 and TRBJ1-1; D gene unclear. There are 13 residues in the CDR3. Trimming took off 6 bases at V and 2 bases at J, with 10 bases between the two ends. Written as DNA, the CDR3 is TGTGCCAGCAGGTTGGGATCCAACACTGAAGCTTTCTTT. Protein sequence: CASRLGSNTEAFF.

This clone came up a few times. The rearrangement uses TRBV6-2 or TRBV6-3 and TRBJ1-4; weak D call: TRBD1 (6 bases). The CDR3 covers 16 residues. The germline V gene encodes CDR1 MNHEY and CDR2 SVGEGT. Trimming removed 6 bases at V and 4 bases at J, with 18 bases between. CDR3 DNA sequence: TGTGCCAGCAGCCGGGATTACAGGGAAGTTAATGAAAAACTGTTTTTT. It yields the protein CASSRDYREVNEKLFF.

The chain uses TRBV19 and TRBJ2-1; 15 positions agree with TRBD2. The CDR3 is 17 residues long. J gave up 4 bases and V 5 bases, and 6 bases lay outside the gene matches. CDR1 is LNHDA and CDR2 is SQIVND in the germline V gene (reference sequence). CDR3 region: CASSPSGLAGGYNEQFF. In DNA, the CDR3 is TGTGCCAGTAGTCCCTCGGGACTAGCGGGAGGTTACAATGAGCAGTTCTTC.

This rearrangement joins TRBV21-1 to TRBJ2-2; the table's D call of TRBD1 was not tested on the DNA. TRBV21-1 is a listed pseudogene. This CDR3 has 17 amino acids. CDR3 amino acids: CASDRSRDRGTTGELFF. The CDR3, as DNA: TGTGCCAGCGACAGATCAAGGGACAGGGGGACCACCGGGGAGCTGTTTTTT.